This TCR beta chain was sequenced in a study of blood T cell repertoires in COVID-19. Assay used: immunoSEQ multiplex PCR; TCRdb lists only in-frame clones, some missing. This table has about 160,000 clones, approximately 95% appearing once. This clone has a single count. The source material was peripheral blood. This receptor was identified in a woman aged 60-75 years with COVID-19, enrolled during active disease.

CDR3 amino acids: CASKTGTANEKLFF. CDR3 DNA: TGTGCCAGCAAGACCGGGACAGCGAATGAAAAACTGTTTTTT. The rearrangement joins TRBV6-5 to TRBJ1-4; TRBD1 agrees at 7 bases. CDR3 size: 14 residues. Germline-derived CDR1 and CDR2 are MNHEY and SVGAGI. Trimming removed 7 bases from V and 5 bases from J; junction bases left unmatched: 7.